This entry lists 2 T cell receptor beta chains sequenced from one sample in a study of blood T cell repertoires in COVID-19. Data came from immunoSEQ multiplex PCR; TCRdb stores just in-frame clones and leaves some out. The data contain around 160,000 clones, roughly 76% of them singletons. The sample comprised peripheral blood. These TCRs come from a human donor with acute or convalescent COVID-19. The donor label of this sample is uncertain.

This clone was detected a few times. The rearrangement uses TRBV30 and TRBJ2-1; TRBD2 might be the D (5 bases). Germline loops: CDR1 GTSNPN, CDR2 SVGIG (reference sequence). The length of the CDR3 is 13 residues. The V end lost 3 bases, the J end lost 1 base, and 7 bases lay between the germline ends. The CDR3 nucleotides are TGTGCCTGGAGAGGGAGTTCCTACAATGAGCAGTTCTTC. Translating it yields CAWRGSSYNEQFF.

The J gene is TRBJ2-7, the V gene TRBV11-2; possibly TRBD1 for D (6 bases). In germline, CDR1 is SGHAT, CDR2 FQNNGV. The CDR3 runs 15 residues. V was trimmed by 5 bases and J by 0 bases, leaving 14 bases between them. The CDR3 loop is CASSRDIVSSYEQYV. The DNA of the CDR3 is TGTGCCAGCAGCCGGGACATTGTTAGCTCCTACGAGCAGTACGTC.